The clone carrying this T cell receptor beta chain appeared once. Method: immunoSEQ multiplex PCR; TCRdb's copy keeps in-frame clones and lacks some. The sample holds under 300,000 clones, more than 85% seen once. All enrollees were about 18 to 95 years old and from about 24 US areas. Two negative PCRs, clearance, or symptom resolution had been documented for recovered Cohort 3 donors. The sample belongs to a study of blood T cell repertoires in COVID-19. On the study more broadly: Acute and convalescent COVID-19 samples came from the United States, Italy and Spain.

CDR1 is SGHRS, CDR2 YFSETQ, per germline. Unmatched junction bases numbered 9, after V lost 4 bases and J lost 5 bases. The CDR3 totals 16 residues. What was sequenced was PBMCs or T cells enriched from blood (not recorded which). The clonotype was recovered from a woman in her forties or fifties who had recovered from COVID-19. The chain combines TRBV5-1 with TRBJ1-2; 12 nucleotides agree with TRBD1. This CDR3 reads CASSPGGTGGAYGYTF. In nucleotides, the CDR3 is TGCGCCAGCAGCCCTGGAGGGACAGGGGGCGCGTATGGCTACACCTTC. The complete variable domain, with remaining parts taken from reference TRBV5-1 and TRBJ1-2, reads KAGVTQTPRYLIKTRGQQVTLSCSPISGHRSVSWYQQTPGQGLQFLFEYFSETQRNKGNFPGRFSGRQFSNSRSEMNVSTLELGDSALYLCASSPGGTGGAYGYTFGSGTRLTVV.